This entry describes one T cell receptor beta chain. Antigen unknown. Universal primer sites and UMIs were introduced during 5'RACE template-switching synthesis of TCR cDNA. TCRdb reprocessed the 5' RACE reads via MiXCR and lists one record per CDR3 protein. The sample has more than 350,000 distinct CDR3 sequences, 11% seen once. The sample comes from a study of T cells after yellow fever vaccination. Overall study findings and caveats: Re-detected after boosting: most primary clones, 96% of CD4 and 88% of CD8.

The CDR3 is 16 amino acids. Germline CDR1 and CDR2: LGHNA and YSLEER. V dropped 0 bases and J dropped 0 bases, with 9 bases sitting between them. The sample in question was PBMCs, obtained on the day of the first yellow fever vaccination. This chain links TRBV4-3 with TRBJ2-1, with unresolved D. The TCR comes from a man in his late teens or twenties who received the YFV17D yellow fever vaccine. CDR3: CASSQDGENSYNEQFF. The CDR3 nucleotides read TGCGCCAGCAGCCAAGACGGCGAAAACTCCTACAATGAGCAGTTCTTC.